The 14 T cell receptor beta chains below all came from one sample that was sequenced in a study of blood T cell repertoires in COVID-19. Sequencing used immunoSEQ multiplex PCR; TCRdb keeps in-frame clones, though not all of them. The table has approximately 30,000 clones, approximately 88% seen once; the top ten hold 0.55%. The material sequenced was peripheral blood. The receptor source for this set is a woman aged 40 to 49 with active or convalescent COVID-19.

The chain has TRBV20-1 and TRBJ2-7, with 9 bases that match TRBD1. V trimming: 3 bases; J trimming: 9 bases; junction bases outside the gene matches: 18. Germline loops: CDR1 DFQATT, CDR2 SNEGSKA (reference sequence). The CDR3 loop spans 16 amino acids. CDR3 nucleotides: TGCAGTGCTAGTAATCCAGGCCGGGACAGGGAGTTTTTGCAGTACTTC. Protein sequence: CSASNPGRDREFLQYF.

Only a few counts were recorded for this clone. The chain links TRBV5-5 to TRBJ1-1; 8 nucleotides agree with TRBD1. The junction had 6 bases not matched to a gene; V was cut back by 3 bases and J by 5 bases. Germline values: CDR1 SGHKS, CDR2 YYEKEE (reference sequence). The length of the CDR3 is 14 residues. CDR3 coding DNA: TGTGCCAGCAGCTCACAGGGGGGAGAGACTGAAGCTTTCTTT. It yields the protein CASSSQGGETEAFF.

V usage is TRBV10-3 and J usage is TRBJ1-2; 8 bases are a match to TRBD1. Losses at the gene ends were 0 bases for V and 6 bases for J; bases not matched to a gene: 6. Germline V gives CDR1 ENHRY, CDR2 SYGVKD. The CDR3 has 15 residues. The DNA for the CDR3 is TGTGCCATCAGTGAGTCTCTGGGACAGGTCGATGGCTACACCTTC. Translation: CAISESLGQVDGYTF.

CDR3 residues: CASSRDRGLSYEQYF. The CDR3 DNA follows: TGCGCCAGCAGCCGAGACAGGGGGCTTTCCTACGAGCAGTACTTC. This chain joins TRBV4-3 and TRBJ2-7; the match to TRBD1 covers 10 bases. The CDR3 consists of 15 residues. CDR1 and CDR2 from the germline V gene are LGHNA and YSLEER. Trimming cost V 4 bases and J 1 base; bases outside gene matches: 4.

J is TRBJ1-1 and V is TRBV29-1; D not resolved. Deletions cut 6 bases from V and 4 bases from J, with 15 bases between. CDR1 and CDR2 (germline): SQVTM, ANQGSEA. This CDR3 is built from 13 residues. CDR3 sequence: CSVVLHSSTEAFF. The CDR3 DNA reads TGCAGCGTCGTTCTTCACAGCAGCACTGAAGCTTTCTTT.

The rearrangement links TRBV4-1 to TRBJ1-3; D is unresolved. The CDR3 totals 15 residues. V was shortened by 0 bases and J by 4 bases, with 10 bases between the two germline ends. In germline, CDR1 is MGHRA, CDR2 YSYEKL. CDR3 sequence (DNA): TGCGCCAGCAGCCAAGATCGCGTCTCCGGAAACACCATATATTTT. It is translated as CASSQDRVSGNTIYF.

The chain uses TRBV5-6 and TRBJ1-2; the D is unclear. Germline assignment: CDR1 SGHDT and CDR2 YYEEEE. V lost 0 bases, J lost 6 bases, and 9 bases lay in between. The CDR3 sequence is 13 residues long. CDR3 sequence: CASSLVAGNGYTF. CDR3 DNA sequence: TGTGCCAGCAGCTTGGTTGCGGGGAATGGCTACACCTTC.

This sequence joins TRBV30 and TRBJ1-5; perhaps TRBD1 as D (6 bases). Germline V lookup: CDR1 GTSNPN, CDR2 SVGIG (reference sequence). With 2 bases removed from V and 5 bases from J, the gap between germline ends came to 10 bases. CDR3 length equals 13 residues. As DNA, the CDR3 is TGTGCCTGGAGTAAACAGGGAGATCAGCCCCAGCATTTT. This codes for CAWSKQGDQPQHF.

The chain employs TRBV4-2 and TRBJ1-2, with D perhaps matching TRBD1 (5 bases). Germline loops: CDR1 LGHNA, CDR2 YNFKEQ. The V end lost 1 base, the J end lost 6 bases, and 12 bases lay between the germline ends. The CDR3 runs to 14 residues. CDR3 nucleotides: TGTGCCAGCAGCCAAGTCAGGGCGGGGAATGGCTACACCTTC. Its translation: CASSQVRAGNGYTF.

The chain carries TRBV7-3 and TRBJ2-2; 12 bases agree with TRBD2. V shed 3 bases and J 0 bases; nucleotides not matched to a gene: 5. This CDR3 has 18 residues. Germline V gene lookup returns CDR1 SGHTA and CDR2 FQGTGA. CDR3 protein: CASSLNGLAGPNTGELFF. CDR3 nucleotide sequence: TGTGCCAGCAGCTTGAATGGACTAGCGGGGCCGAACACCGGGGAGCTGTTTTTT.

The CDR3 DNA sequence: TGCGCCAGCAGCCAAGAGGGGACTGAGGGTGGCTACACCTTC. It is translated as CASSQEGTEGGYTF. The chain has TRBV4-1 and TRBJ1-2, with TRBD1 as a possible D gene (5 bases). This CDR3 spans 14 amino acids. Trimming pared 0 bases from V and 7 bases from J, leaving 12 bases between. The germline V gene has CDR1 MGHRA and CDR2 YSYEKL.

This clone was seen once. This chain uses TRBV12-5 with TRBJ1-2, with D maybe TRBD1 (5 bases). Germline CDR1 LGHNT, CDR2 FRNRAP. V shed 5 bases and J shed 4 bases, with 8 bases lying between them. The CDR3 has 12 residues. The CDR3 protein is CASGPGGYGYTF. Here the CDR3 DNA reads TGTGCTAGTGGTCCCGGGGGCTATGGCTACACCTTC.

This clone has a single count. J is TRBJ1-2 and V is TRBV6-4, with TRBD1 as a possible D gene (6 bases). This CDR3 spans 16 amino acids. V was clipped by 3 bases and J by 2 bases, with 16 bases between them. Germline V CDR1 and CDR2: MRHNA, SNTAGT. The CDR3 loop is CASSEKQGVGNYGYTF. The CDR3 DNA reads as TGTGCCAGCAGTGAGAAACAGGGAGTTGGGAACTATGGCTACACCTTC.

The chain links TRBV6-6 to TRBJ1-1, with 9 positions matching TRBD1. This CDR3 comprises 14 residues. With 6 bases clipped from V and 4 bases from J, the junction kept 6 bases outside the gene matches. CDR1 and CDR2 (germline): MNHNY, SVGAGI (reference sequence). The CDR3 is CASSYRGLVTEAFF. The CDR3 DNA sequence: TGTGCCAGCAGCTACAGGGGGCTAGTCACTGAAGCTTTCTTT.